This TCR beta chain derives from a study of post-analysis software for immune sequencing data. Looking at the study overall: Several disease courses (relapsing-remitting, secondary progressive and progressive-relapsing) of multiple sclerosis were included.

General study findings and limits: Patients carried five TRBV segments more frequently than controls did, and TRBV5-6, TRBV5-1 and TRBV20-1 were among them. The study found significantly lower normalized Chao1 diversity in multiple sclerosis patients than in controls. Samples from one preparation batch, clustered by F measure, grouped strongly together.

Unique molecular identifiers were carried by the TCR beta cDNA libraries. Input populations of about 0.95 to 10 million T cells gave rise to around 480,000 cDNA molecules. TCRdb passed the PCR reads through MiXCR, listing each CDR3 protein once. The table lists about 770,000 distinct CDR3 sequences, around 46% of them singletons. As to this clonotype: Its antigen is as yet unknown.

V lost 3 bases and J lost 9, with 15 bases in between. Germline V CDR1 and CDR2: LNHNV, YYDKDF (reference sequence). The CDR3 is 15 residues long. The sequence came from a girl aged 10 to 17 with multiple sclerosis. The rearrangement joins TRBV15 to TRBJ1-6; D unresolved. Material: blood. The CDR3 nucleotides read TGTGCCACCAGCAGCGGTGGGGTTGGAGGTTCACCCCTCCACTTT. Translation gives CATSSGGVGGSPLHF.